What follows describes a single T cell receptor (beta chain). Its antigen remains unknown. A read error may produce the germline difference seen at one junction end. The sample comes from a study of T cell responses to AZD1222 COVID-19 vaccine. Study-level background: Timing groups of about 4 and about 12 weeks for second doses were pooled. Whole-study findings and limits: Epitopes outside B.1.351 and B.1.1.7 mutated regions reportedly drew nearly half of spike TCRs. Possibly, clonal diversity was underestimated; donors were largely white British and included more females.

The CDR3 is 15 amino acids. From germline, CDR1 is SGDLS and CDR2 YYNGEE. Method: immunoSEQ multiplex PCR; TCRdb's copy keeps in-frame clones and lacks some. The sample holds about 100,000 clones, 86% seen once. This rearrangement joins TRBV9 to TRBJ1-1, with 9 bases fitting TRBD1. The TCR was taken from an adult in good health. The sample consisted of peripheral blood, taken on day 0 of AZD1222 vaccination. CDR3 bases: TGTGCCAGCAGCGTTACCGGGACAGGGAGCACTGAGGCTTTCTTT. It encodes CASSVTGTGSTEAFF.